One sample yielded the 24 T cell receptor beta chains listed below, sequenced in a study of T cell repertoires in cytomegalovirus infection. No cognate antigen is known for these TCRs. MiXCR, applied by TCRdb to the reads, yields one record per CDR3 protein. The data hold about 400,000 distinct CDR3 sequences, with 34% observed a single time. The sequenced sample was cultured PBMCs, obtained from culture after CMV antigen stimulation. These receptors were collected from a human donor in good health (CMV status not recorded). Some clones in this sample may be carry-over from other donors' samples.

There are a few counts of this clonotype. V usage is TRBV7-2 and J usage is TRBJ2-7; the match to TRBD1 covers 12 bases. CDR1 is SGHTA and CDR2 is FQGNSA in the germline V gene. The CDR3 covers 15 residues. After removal of 1 base from V and 6 bases from J, the junction contained 4 bases not matched to a gene. The CDR3 sequence is CASSLDGTGGSEQYF. The CDR3 DNA sequence: TGTGCCAGCAGCTTAGATGGGACAGGGGGCAGCGAGCAGTACTTC.

The chain uses TRBV7-2 and TRBJ2-3; D is unresolved. V lost 3 bases to trimming and J lost 8 bases, with 6 bases between them. The V gene's germline CDR1 is SGHTA and CDR2 FQGNSA. CDR3 length: 11 amino acids. The CDR3 reads CASSFRVTQYF. In DNA, the CDR3 is TGTGCCAGCAGCTTCCGGGTTACGCAGTATTTT.

CDR3 in DNA: TGTGCCAGCAGTTACCTTGGGACCGGGCCTCTCCAGTATTTT. Protein sequence: CASSYLGTGPLQYF. The genes are TRBV6-2 or TRBV6-3 and TRBJ2-3; the D gene could be TRBD1 or TRBD2 (5 bases each). The V gene's germline CDR1 is MNHEY and CDR2 SVGEGT. The CDR3 is made up of 14 amino acids. V lost 2 bases and J 12 bases, leaving 18 bases between the germline ends.

The chain carries TRBV5-1 and TRBJ2-5; a weak D match, TRBD2 (6 bases). CDR1 SGHRS and CDR2 YFSETQ come from the germline V gene. The germline V and J ends were trimmed by 2 bases and 5 bases, with 16 bases remaining between them. The CDR3 sequence is 15 residues long. CDR3 sequence (DNA): TGCGCCAGCAGCTTAGACTTTCGAGGGAGGGAGACCCAGTACTTC. Translating gives CASSLDFRGRETQYF.

The V call is TRBV20-1, the J call TRBJ1-5; 7 nucleotides align to TRBD1. V dropped 6 bases and J dropped 9; count of bases not matched to a gene: 17. Germline lookup yields CDR1 DFQATT and CDR2 SNEGSKA (reference sequence). This CDR3 is 15 amino acids long. In nucleotides, the CDR3 is TGCAGTGCCCGCTCGATGGGACAGCAGGGAATGCCCCAGCATTTT. Residues: CSARSMGQQGMPQHF.

V is TRBV2 and J is TRBJ2-4; D ambiguous. The length of the CDR3 is 12 residues. The V end lost 3 bases, the J end lost 9 bases, and 9 bases lay between the germline ends. Germline values: CDR1 SNHLY, CDR2 FYNNEI. CDR3 bases: TGTGCCAGCAGTGATCAGGATACCATTCAGTACTTC. Translated, it gives CASSDQDTIQYF.

In its sample, this clonotype was seen a few times. V and J are TRBV7-2 and TRBJ1-2; D not resolved. CDR3 length: 12 residues. CDR1 and CDR2 from the germline V gene are SGHTA and FQGNSA. Trimming stripped 7 bases from V and 8 bases from J, with 14 bases between. CDR3 bases: TGTGCCAGCACTAGAGAGCCTGACGGCTACACCTTC. This translates into CASTREPDGYTF. The whole variable domain, remainder taken from reference TRBV7-2 and TRBJ1-2, is GAGVSQSPSNKVTEKGKDVELRCDPISGHTALYWYRQSLGQGLEFLIYFQGNSAPDKSGLPSDRFSAERTGGSVSTLTIQRTQQEDSAVYLCASTREPDGYTFGSGTRLTVV.

The J gene is TRBJ2-4, the V gene TRBV4-1, with D possibly TRBD2 on 6 matching bases. The CDR3 is 13 residues long. V was clipped by 3 bases and J by 7 bases, with 10 bases between them. CDR1 and CDR2 (germline): MGHRA, YSYEKL. The CDR3 is CASSQPGRNIQYF. The CDR3 nucleotides read TGCGCCAGCAGCCAGCCAGGGAGGAACATTCAGTACTTC.

This sequence joins TRBV12-3 or TRBV12-4 and TRBJ2-5; unclear D gene. The CDR3 loop spans 14 amino acids. V was cut by 7 bases and J by 0 bases, with 12 bases left in between. This chain's CDR3 is CASNSGRDQETQYF. As DNA, the CDR3 is TGTGCCAGCAATTCTGGACGGGACCAAGAGACCCAGTACTTC.

In this sample, this clonotype turned up many times. The rearrangement uses TRBV7-6 and TRBJ2-1; 7 bases are a match to TRBD2. Trimming cost V 6 bases and J 8 bases; bases outside gene matches: 19. CDR3 size: 17 residues. Looked up from germline, CDR1 is SGHVS and CDR2 is FNYEAQ. DNA for the CDR3: TGTGCCAGCAGTCGGGACTATCTATTAAGTTCCATCGATGAGCAGTTCTTC. Translating gives CASSRDYLLSSIDEQFF. The variable domain in full, completed from reference TRBV7-6 and TRBJ2-1, reads GAGVSQSPRYKVTKRGQDVALRCDPISGHVSLYWYRQALGQGPEFLTYFNYEAQQDKSGLPNDRFSAERPEGSISTLTIQRTEQRDSAMYRCASSRDYLLSSIDEQFFGPGTRLTVL.

The chain carries TRBV19 and TRBJ2-7; tentatively, D is TRBD2 (5 bases). The CDR3 is 13 amino acids. Trimming took off 3 bases at V and 5 bases at J, with 11 bases between the two ends. Germline V gene data show CDR1 as LNHDA and CDR2 as SQIVND (reference sequence). The CDR3 nucleotides are TGTGCCAGTAGTATCACTAGACGAAACGAGCAGTACTTC. It specifies CASSITRRNEQYF.

The chain links TRBV12-3 or TRBV12-4 to TRBJ1-2, with D uncertain. The V end lost 7 bases, the J end lost 7 bases, and 13 bases lay between the germline ends. The CDR3 loop spans 12 amino acids. CDR3 amino acids: CASTTGLIGYTF. The CDR3 region has the DNA TGTGCCAGCACTACGGGTCTGATTGGCTACACCTTC.

This chain connects TRBV5-4 to TRBJ2-1; 11 nucleotides match TRBD2. This CDR3 is built from 17 residues. Germline CDR1 SGHNT, CDR2 YYREEE (reference sequence). V gave up 3 bases and J gave up 5 bases; unmatched junction bases: 10. CDR3 residues: CASSYGPGLAGNNEQFF. The CDR3 DNA follows: TGTGCCAGCAGCTACGGCCCCGGACTAGCGGGTAACAATGAGCAGTTCTTC.

This clonotype has only a few counts. V is TRBV12-3 or TRBV12-4 and J is TRBJ1-1; D call uncertain. The V end was cut by 6 bases, the J end by 0 bases, with 14 bases between. The CDR3 extends over 15 amino acids. The CDR3 spells CASSQTGRMNTEAFF. CDR3 DNA sequence: TGTGCCAGCAGCCAGACCGGACGGATGAACACTGAAGCTTTCTTT.

This clonotype was recorded a few times. The genes are TRBV7-2 and TRBJ2-5; 7 nucleotides line up with TRBD1. The ends lost 2 bases at V and 4 bases at J; junction bases unmatched: 10. The CDR3 runs 16 residues. Per germline, CDR1 SGHTA and CDR2 FQGNSA. Here the CDR3 reads CASSLTGVLDGETQYF. The CDR3 nucleotides are TGTGCCAGCAGCTTAACAGGGGTTTTAGATGGAGAGACCCAGTACTTC.

V usage is TRBV7-2 and J usage is TRBJ2-3; 7 positions agree with TRBD2. The J segment lost 1 base and the V segment lost 5 bases, leaving 3 bases of the junction unmatched. The CDR3 is 14 residues long. Germline loops: CDR1 SGHTA, CDR2 FQGNSA. The CDR3 is CASSITSGTDTQYF. CDR3 DNA sequence: TGTGCCAGCAGCATCACTAGCGGCACAGATACGCAGTATTTT.

The chain carries TRBV6-6 and TRBJ2-5, with D possibly TRBD1 on 7 matching bases. Trimming took off 6 bases at V and 0 bases at J, with 14 bases between the two ends. From germline, CDR1 is MNHNY and CDR2 SVGAGI (reference sequence). The CDR3 sequence is 15 residues long. The CDR3 region has the DNA TGTGCCAGCAGCTGGGCGGGACAGTACCAAGAGACCCAGTACTTC. Amino acids: CASSWAGQYQETQYF.

This chain links TRBV19 with TRBJ1-1, with 8 bases matching TRBD1. The germline V gene encodes CDR1 LNHDA and CDR2 SQIVND (reference sequence). This CDR3 has 13 residues. After removal of 5 bases from V and 10 bases from J, the junction contained 9 bases not matched to a gene. CDR3 in DNA: TGTGCCAGTAGTCTGACCGGGACAGGCATAGCTTTCTTT. Translating it yields CASSLTGTGIAFF.

The V and J genes are TRBV7-9 and TRBJ2-3; D is ambiguous. Germline CDR1 SEHNR, CDR2 FQNEAQ (reference sequence). The CDR3 spans 14 residues. Trimming shortened V by 8 bases and J by 0 bases, and 12 bases separated the two germline ends. The CDR3 DNA reads TGTGCCAGCGGCCTGCTCACTAGCACAGATACGCAGTATTTT. Its protein is CASGLLTSTDTQYF.

This clonotype turned up a few times. This chain joins TRBV10-3 and TRBJ2-1, with D uncertain. V lost 0 bases and J lost 4, with 13 bases in between. CDR3 length: 16 residues. Germline V gene data show CDR1 as ENHRY and CDR2 as SYGVKD. CDR3 sequence (DNA): TGTGCCATCAGTGAGTCGCCAGACTTAATTTACAATGAGCAGTTCTTC. Translated, it gives CAISESPDLIYNEQFF.

The V and J genes are TRBV7-8 and TRBJ1-4; D is perhaps TRBD1 (6 bases). V shed 11 bases and J shed 2 bases, with 27 bases lying between them. CDR3 size: 18 residues. CDR1 is SGHVS, CDR2 FQNEAQ, per germline. The CDR3 loop reads CASVLTGTITRTNEKLFF. In DNA form, the CDR3 reads TGTGCCTCCGTATTGACAGGAACTATCACTAGGACTAATGAAAAACTGTTTTTT.

This clonotype was observed many times. The CDR3 coding sequence is TGTGCCAGCAGCCCGGGGCTAGCGGGGACCTACGAGCAGTACTTC. Protein sequence: CASSPGLAGTYEQYF. This chain connects TRBV7-3 to TRBJ2-7, with 9 bases aligning to TRBD2. The CDR3 sequence is 15 residues long. The V and J ends lost 5 bases and 2 bases, in that order; junction bases with no gene match: 7. Germline CDR1 reads SGHTA; CDR2 reads FQGTGA.

This clonotype came up once. J is TRBJ2-1 and V is TRBV9; either TRBD1 or TRBD2 may supply D (7 bases each). Per the germline V gene, CDR1 is SGDLS and CDR2 is YYNGEE. V was pared by 0 bases and J by 6 bases, with 22 bases between. The CDR3 has 18 amino acids. For the CDR3, the DNA is TGTGCCAGCAGCGTAGGGGGACGGGGGGACAGCGCCCTCAATGAGCAGTTCTTC. It codes for CASSVGGRGDSALNEQFF.

This clonotype was picked up many times. This rearrangement joins TRBV7-9 to TRBJ2-7, with TRBD1 identical over 11 bases. V was clipped by 5 bases and J by 7 bases; unmatched bases: 7. Germline CDR1 is SEHNR and CDR2 is FQNEAQ (reference sequence). CDR3 length equals 14 residues. The CDR3 sequence is CASSPGQGAGEQYV. CDR3 in DNA: TGTGCCAGCAGCCCAGGACAGGGGGCAGGGGAGCAGTACGTC.